This TCR beta chain came from a study of molecular identifiers for immune sequencing clone quantification. Regarding the study as a whole: Clones of above 20 RNA copies carried over 98% of effector molecules; in naive cells they carried under 1%.

MiXCR, run by TCRdb on the PCR reads, gives a single entry per CDR3 protein. The table records approximately 680,000 distinct CDR3 sequences, 25% of them present only once. Looked up from germline, CDR1 is SEHNR and CDR2 is FQNEAQ (reference sequence). The CDR3 covers 11 residues. A CD8+CD4-CCR7+CD45RA+ gate was used to sort naive CD8 T cells. As to this clonotype: Its antigen is unidentified. The junction and the germline gene differ at one end; a read error may be behind it.

The sequence was collected from a human donor in good health. Some libraries in this study had Jurkat cell RNA spiked in. The sequencing sample was made of naive CD8+ T cells from blood, with Jurkat cell RNA spiked in. The subset: FACS-sorted CD8+CD4-CCR7+CD45RA+ naive T cells. The chain carries TRBV7-9 and TRBJ2-7, with D hard to call. The CDR3 spells CASGLSAEQYF. The DNA of the CDR3 is TGTGCCAGCGGCTTATCGGCCGAGCAGTACTTC. Complete variable domain (other parts from reference TRBV7-9 and TRBJ2-7): DTGVSQNPRHKITKRGQNVTFRCDPISEHNRLYWYRQTLGQGPEFLTYFQNEAQLEKSRLLSDRFSAERPKGSFSTLEIQRTEQGDSAMYLCASGLSAEQYFGPGTRLTVT.